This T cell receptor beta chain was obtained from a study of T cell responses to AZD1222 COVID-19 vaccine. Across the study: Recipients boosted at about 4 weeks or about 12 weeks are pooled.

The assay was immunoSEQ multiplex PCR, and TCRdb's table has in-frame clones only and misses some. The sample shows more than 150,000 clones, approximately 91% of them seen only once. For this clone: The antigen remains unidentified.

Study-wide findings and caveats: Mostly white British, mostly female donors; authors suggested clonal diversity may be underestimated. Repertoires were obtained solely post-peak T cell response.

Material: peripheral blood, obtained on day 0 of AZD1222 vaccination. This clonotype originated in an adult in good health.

CDR3 sequence reads: CASSQAGLNQPQHF. The CDR3 bases are TGCGCCAGCAGCCAAGCGGGTCTCAATCAGCCCCAGCATTTT. J is TRBJ1-5 and V is TRBV4-1; D not certain. Germline V gene data show CDR1 as MGHRA and CDR2 as YSYEKL. This CDR3 comprises 14 residues. The germline V and J ends were trimmed by 1 base and 3 bases, with 7 bases remaining between them.